The 15 T cell receptor beta chains given below trace back to one sample, sequenced in a study of blood T cells in healthy people across ages. Next came a second PCR, run for about 6 to 11 cycles, which used a sample-barcoded 5' primer along with a J-beta primer mix. Each CDR3 protein is one row after TCRdb ran MiXCR on the 5' RACE reads. The table records some 1.7 million distinct CDR3 sequences, 28% of them present only once. Sequencing was performed on blood. These TCRs come from a woman aged 25 to 45 in good health.

The rearrangement uses TRBV12-3 or TRBV12-4 and TRBJ2-1, with 8 bases matching TRBD2. Trimming cost V 3 bases and J 9 bases; bases outside gene matches: 13. The CDR3 is made up of 16 amino acids. CDR3 sequence (DNA): TGTGCCAGCAGTTTGGGTAGCGGGGTACCATGGGTTGAGCAGTTCTTC. Translated: CASSLGSGVPWVEQFF.

The chain links TRBV21-1 to TRBJ2-1; the D call in the table, TRBD1, was not verified against the DNA. TRBV21-1 is reported as a pseudogene. The CDR3 length is 20 residues. As DNA, the CDR3 is TGTGCCAGCAGCAGCCGGGACAGGGGGGCGATGGCTACCTGTGGGAGTAAGCAGTTCTTC. This gives the protein CASSSRDRGAMATCGSKQFF.

This clonotype appeared a few times. The chain carries TRBV12-3 or TRBV12-4 and TRBJ2-7, with D maybe TRBD1 (5 bases). V shed 3 bases and J shed 2 bases, with 8 bases lying between them. The CDR3 extends over 13 amino acids. This chain's CDR3 is CASSFNRPYEQYF. CDR3 coding DNA: TGTGCCAGCAGTTTCAACAGGCCCTACGAGCAGTACTTC.

This clonotype was detected ten times or more. The rearrangement uses TRBV7-2 and TRBJ2-4; D may be TRBD2 (6 bases). Trimming removed 6 bases from V and 7 bases from J, with 22 bases in between. Germline CDR1 reads SGHTA; CDR2 reads FQGNSA. This CDR3 comprises 16 residues. CDR3 DNA sequence: TGTGCCAGCAGTCTTACCGGCAACTTGGGGAGGAACATTCAGTACTTC. Translation gives CASSLTGNLGRNIQYF.

The table lists this clonotype with many counts. The chain recombines TRBV6-5 with TRBJ2-4; TRBD1 matches 9 bases. The tail of the sequence fits TRBJ2-7 better, so the J call may be wrong. From germline, CDR1 is MNHEY and CDR2 SVGAGI. The CDR3 is 15 amino acids. This chain's CDR3 is CASRSPTGGMGEQYF. For the CDR3, the DNA is TGTGCCAGCCGAAGCCCCACAGGGGGCATGGGCGAGCAGTACTTC.

This chain joins TRBV24-1 and TRBJ1-1, with D possibly being TRBD1 (6 bases). Germline V gene sequence: CDR1 KGHDR, CDR2 SFDVKD. V lost 4 bases, J lost 7 bases, and 15 bases lay in between. The CDR3 has 14 amino acids. The CDR3 sequence: CATSEKGHVHEAFF. The CDR3 nucleotides are TGTGCCACCAGTGAAAAGGGACACGTACATGAAGCTTTCTTT.

This clonotype was recorded many times. The rearrangement links TRBV12-3 or TRBV12-4 to TRBJ2-5; weak D call: TRBD2 (6 bases). V was shortened by 3 bases and J by 3 bases, with 8 bases between the two germline ends. This CDR3 has 13 amino acids. This CDR3 reads CASSFRLEETQYF. The CDR3 DNA follows: TGTGCCAGCAGTTTTCGACTAGAAGAGACCCAGTACTTC.

The genes are TRBV5-1 and TRBJ2-5; D tentatively fits TRBD1 or TRBD2 (7 bases each). The CDR3 consists of 13 residues. With 4 bases removed from V and 11 bases from J, the gap between germline ends came to 18 bases. The V gene's germline CDR1 is SGHRS and CDR2 YFSETQ. DNA of the CDR3: TGCGCCAGCAGCCCCGGCTCAGGGGGGGAGCAGTACTTC. This translates into CASSPGSGGEQYF. The full variable domain, in which reference TRBV5-1 and TRBJ2-5 provide the parts outside the CDR3, is KAGVTQTPRYLIKTRGQQVTLSCSPISGHRSVSWYQQTPGQGLQFLFEYFSETQRNKGNFPGRFSGRQFSNSRSEMNVSTLELGDSALYLCASSPGSGGEQYFGPGTRLLVL.

V and J are TRBV7-9 and TRBJ1-5; TRBD1 matches at 8 bases. CDR3 length: 14 amino acids. The V gene's germline CDR1 is SEHNR and CDR2 FQNEAQ (reference sequence). Trimming cost V 4 bases and J 3 bases; bases outside gene matches: 2. Written as DNA, the CDR3 is TGTGCCAGCAGCTCGCAGGGGGCCAATCAGCCCCAGCATTTT. The encoded protein is CASSSQGANQPQHF.

This chain links TRBV29-1 with TRBJ2-1, with a tentative D call TRBD1 (5 bases). Germline loops: CDR1 SQVTM, CDR2 ANQGSEA. The germline V and J ends were trimmed by 3 bases and 3 bases, with 12 bases remaining between them. This CDR3 contains 14 residues. CDR3 protein: CSVDGATHYNEQFF. CDR3 in DNA: TGCAGCGTTGATGGGGCGACGCACTACAATGAGCAGTTCTTC.

This clonotype has ten or more counts. The chain couples TRBV5-1 to TRBJ2-1, with 8 bases lining up with TRBD1. Trimming at V came to 2 bases and at J to 4 bases, leaving 11 bases not matched to a gene. Per the germline V gene, CDR1 is SGHRS and CDR2 is YFSETQ. The CDR3 is 17 residues long. CDR3 residues: CASSLGPGTGFYNEQFF. DNA of the CDR3: TGCGCCAGCAGCTTAGGCCCCGGGACAGGCTTTTACAATGAGCAGTTCTTC.

The chain couples TRBV7-9 to TRBJ2-1, with 10 positions matching TRBD2. Germline V gene data show CDR1 as SEHNR and CDR2 as FQNEAQ (reference sequence). CDR3 length: 13 residues. The CDR3 region has the DNA TGTGTCTCCCTTAGCGGGGGGTACAATGAGCAGTTCTTC. Encoded protein: CVSLSGGYNEQFF.

This clonotype was seen many times. The chain combines TRBV20-1 with TRBJ2-1; the match to TRBD1 covers 8 bases. CDR3 length: 15 amino acids. Germline-derived CDR1 and CDR2 are DFQATT and SNEGSKA (reference sequence). Trimming took 5 bases from V and 4 from J; bases not matched to a gene: 10. CDR3 residues: CSASTGTGGYNEQFF. The DNA for the CDR3 is TGCAGTGCTTCTACCGGGACAGGTGGTTACAATGAGCAGTTCTTC.

A word on this clonotype: A much larger clone lies a single base off, so this may be a read error. The V and J genes are TRBV18 and TRBJ2-5; 11 bases fit TRBD2. The DNA end is a closer match to TRBJ2-1, so the J assignment may be wrong. The CDR3 length is 16 residues. From germline, CDR1 is KGHSH and CDR2 LQKENI. The CDR3 DNA reads as TGTGCCAGCACCACACAGGGACTAGCGGACCAAGAGACCCAGTTCTTC. Protein product: CASTTQGLADQETQFF.

The rearrangement joins TRBV20-1 to TRBJ2-1, with D maybe TRBD2 (6 bases). The length of the CDR3 is 14 residues. The V end lost 6 bases, the J end lost 3 bases, and 15 bases lay between the germline ends. Germline V lookup: CDR1 DFQATT, CDR2 SNEGSKA (reference sequence). The CDR3 reads CSAPTNGSYNEQFF. CDR3 bases: TGCAGTGCCCCTACTAACGGGAGCTACAATGAGCAGTTCTTC.